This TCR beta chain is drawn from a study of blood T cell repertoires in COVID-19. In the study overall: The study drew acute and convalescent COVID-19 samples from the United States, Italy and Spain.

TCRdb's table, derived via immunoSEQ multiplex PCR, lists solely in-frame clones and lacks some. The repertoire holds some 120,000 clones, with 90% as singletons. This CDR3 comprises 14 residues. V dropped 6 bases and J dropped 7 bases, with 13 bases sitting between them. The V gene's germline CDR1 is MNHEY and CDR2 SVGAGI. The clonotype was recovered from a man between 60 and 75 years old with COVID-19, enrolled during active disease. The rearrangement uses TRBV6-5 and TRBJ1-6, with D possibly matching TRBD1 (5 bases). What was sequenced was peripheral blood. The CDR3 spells CASSQGVENSPLHF. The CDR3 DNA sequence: TGTGCCAGCAGCCAAGGGGTCGAGAATTCACCCCTCCACTTT.